The clone carrying this TCR beta chain showed up just a few times. Antigen specificity is unknown. This specimen comes from a study of T cell repertoires in cytomegalovirus infection. Across the study: CMV epitopes that were recently identified and HLA-C-restricted were used alongside well-studied HLA-B-restricted ones. In public TCR beta signatures, there were indications of both CMV infection and matching HLA type.

MiXCR, run by TCRdb on the reads, gives a single entry per CDR3 protein. The table includes about 180,000 distinct CDR3 sequences, 20% to 25% detected once. Study-wide results and limits: Based on cumulative public TCR beta family frequency, carriers of CMV plus the relevant HLA were identified. Clonotypes of TCR beta that were HLA-C-restricted and CMV-specific dominated the ex vivo response.

Germline V gene lookup returns CDR1 LNHDA and CDR2 SQIVND (reference sequence). The CDR3 is made up of 15 amino acids. V shed 6 bases and J 6 bases; nucleotides not matched to a gene: 9. The sequenced sample was CD8+ T cells from cultured PBMCs, obtained from culture after CMV antigen stimulation. This TCR derives from a human donor in good health (CMV status not recorded). Some clones in this sample may be carry-over from other donors' samples. The chain combines TRBV19 with TRBJ2-3, with 10 bases matching TRBD2. The CDR3 spells CASRLLAGDRDTQYF. The CDR3 coding sequence is TGTGCCAGTAGACTTCTAGCGGGGGATAGGGATACGCAGTATTTT.